The present T cell receptor (beta chain) was sequenced within a study of cytomegalovirus exposure and HLA in healthy donors. General study points: Rarity characterized most TCR sequences, yet some public TCRs appeared in many donors.

13 Jbeta primers and 60 Vbeta primers were used for the PCR. Sequenced by immunoSEQ multiplex PCR; TCRdb stores in-frame clones only, minus some. The repertoire holds about 130,000 clones, roughly 70% seen once, with 6.6% in the top ten. Comments on this clone: The antigen remains undetermined.

The germline gives CDR1 SGHTA, CDR2 FQGNSA. Trimming removed 2 bases at V and 7 bases at J, with 17 bases between. This CDR3 comprises 15 residues. The sequencing input was PBMCs. The sequence derives from a man in his forties in good health and CMV-seropositive. The rearrangement uses TRBV7-2 and TRBJ2-5; TRBD2 is a possible D gene (5 bases). The CDR3 region has the DNA TGTGCCAGCAGCTTATCAACGGACTTAGCCGGGACCCAGTACTTC. Translating gives CASSLSTDLAGTQYF. Looking up the rest from reference TRBV7-2 and TRBJ2-5 gives the full variable domain: GAGVSQSPSNKVTEKGKDVELRCDPISGHTALYWYRQSLGQGLEFLIYFQGNSAPDKSGLPSDRFSAERTGGSVSTLTIQRTQQEDSAVYLCASSLSTDLAGTQYFGPGTRLLVL.